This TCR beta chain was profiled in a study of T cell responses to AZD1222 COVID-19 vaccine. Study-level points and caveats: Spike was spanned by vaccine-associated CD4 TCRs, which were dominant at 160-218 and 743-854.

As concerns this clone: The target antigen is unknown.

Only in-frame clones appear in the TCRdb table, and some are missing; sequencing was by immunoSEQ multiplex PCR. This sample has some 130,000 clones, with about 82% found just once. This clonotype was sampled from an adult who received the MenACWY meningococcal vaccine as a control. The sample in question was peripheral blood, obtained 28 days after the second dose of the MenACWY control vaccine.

CDR3 nucleotides: TGTGCCAGTGGTGATGACGGAAACACTGAAGCTTTCTTT. Its translation is CASGDDGNTEAFF. V usage is TRBV19 and J usage is TRBJ1-1; D gene unclear. V dropped 8 bases and J dropped 2 bases, with 12 bases sitting between them. The CDR3 covers 13 residues. In germline, CDR1 is LNHDA, CDR2 SQIVND (reference sequence). Using reference TRBV19 and TRBJ1-1 for the parts outside the CDR3, the full variable domain is DGGITQSPKYLFRKEGQNVTLSCEQNLNHDAMYWYRQDPGQGLRLIYYSQIVNDFQKGDIAEGYSVSREKKESFPLTVTSAQKNPTAFYLCASGDDGNTEAFFGQGTRLTVV.